The 31 T cell receptor beta chains below come from one sample, sequenced in a study of Tregs in tolerant kidney transplant recipients. Here immunoSEQ multiplex PCR was the method, and the copy in TCRdb shows in-frame clones only, minus some. The table lists 25,000 to 35,000 clones, with around 8% in the top ten. Sequences were derived from CD8+ T cells from blood, sampled before the transplant. The receptor source for this set is a human donor who received a combined kidney and bone marrow transplant.

In regard to this clone: The read ends 3 residues before the CDR3 terminus; that terminus is restored from the germline J gene. The chain has TRBV5-1 and TRBJ2-7; the D gene is possibly TRBD1 (7 bases). The ends were cut back, 0 bases at V and 4 bases at J, with 14 bases in the middle. The CDR3 covers 15 residues. The germline gives CDR1 SGHRS, CDR2 YFSETQ. The covered CDR3 bases are TGCGCCAGCAGCTTGGCCGGGGGACAGTTATACGAG. Translating gives CASSLAGGQLYE. The entire CDR3 protein reads CASSLAGGQLYEQYF.

Concerning this clone itself: Sequencing ends 3 residues short of the CDR3 end; the germline J gene provides the rest. The V call is TRBV6-2 or TRBV6-3, the J call TRBJ2-2; D remains unclear. Germline loops: CDR1 MNHEY, CDR2 SVGEGT. This CDR3 comprises 13 residues. Trimming removed 5 bases at V and 5 bases at J, with 9 bases between. CDR3 sequence: CASSHSPTGELFF. CDR3 DNA (partial): TGTGCCAGCAGTCACAGTCCGACCGGGGAG.

As concerns this clone: The read ends 3 residues before the CDR3 terminus; that terminus is restored from the germline J gene. The rearrangement links TRBV7-9 to TRBJ2-1; TRBD2 is a possible D gene (6 bases). The V gene lost 7 bases and the J gene lost 2 bases, with 15 bases spanning the gap. The CDR3 has 15 residues. CDR1 SEHNR and CDR2 FQNEAQ come from the germline V gene (reference sequence). Incomplete CDR3 DNA: TGTGCCAGCACCCACCGGGACTCCCCCTACAATGAG. Translation gives CASTHRDSPYNE. The CDR3 in full is CASTHRDSPYNEQFF.

On this clone: The CDR3 extends 3 residues past the end of the read, so its final part is completed from the germline J gene. This chain uses TRBV29-1 with TRBJ2-5, with D possibly TRBD1 on 5 matching bases. This CDR3 contains 12 residues. The V end was cut by 2 bases, the J end by 7 bases, with 11 bases between. Germline V gene sequence: CDR1 SQVTM, CDR2 ANQGSEA. The CDR3 sequence is CSVEIGDGTQYF. The part of the CDR3 DNA that was read is TGCAGCGTTGAAATAGGGGATGGGACC.

A note on this clone: The read falls 3 residues short of the CDR3 end, and the missing part is taken from the germline J gene. V and J are TRBV7-9 and TRBJ2-5, with 7 bases lining up with TRBD2. This CDR3 contains 14 residues. The germline V gene encodes CDR1 SEHNR and CDR2 FQNEAQ (reference sequence). The V segment lost 6 bases and the J segment 2 bases; nucleotides outside the gene matches: 6. The CDR3 sequence is CASRPTSAQETQYF. Incomplete CDR3 DNA: TGTGCCAGCAGGCCCACTAGCGCTCAAGAGACC.

Regarding this clone: Coverage ceases 3 residues before the CDR3 finishes, and the germline J gene fills in the end. V usage is TRBV6-2 or TRBV6-3 and J usage is TRBJ2-5, with D possibly matching TRBD1 (5 bases). Per germline, CDR1 MNHEY and CDR2 SVGEGT. The V end was cut by 5 bases, the J end by 0 bases, with 16 bases between. This CDR3 is 16 amino acids long. The CDR3 DNA, read in part, is TGTGCCAGCAGTCCCATATTCGACAGAGACCAAGAGACC. Amino acids: CASSPIFDRDQET. In full, the CDR3 reads CASSPIFDRDQETQYF.

Concerning this clone: The read ends 3 residues shy of where the CDR3 ends; the end is completed using the germline J gene. The V and J genes are TRBV29-1 and TRBJ1-2, with TRBD1 matching 11 bases. V gave up 5 bases and J gave up 5 bases; unmatched junction bases: 4. The CDR3 extends over 13 amino acids. From germline, CDR1 is SQVTM and CDR2 ANQGSEA. Here the CDR3 reads CSVPGQGVYGYTF. Incomplete CDR3 DNA: TGCAGCGTTCCGGGACAGGGGGTTTATGGC.

With respect to this clone: Read coverage stops 3 residues before the CDR3 terminus; the germline J gene supplies the remainder. V and J are TRBV7-6 and TRBJ2-5, with 9 bases aligning to TRBD2. Losses at the gene ends were 1 base for V and 4 bases for J; bases not matched to a gene: 4. CDR1 and CDR2 (germline): SGHVS, FNYEAQ. The CDR3 totals 15 residues. CDR3 bases read: TGTGCCAGCAGCTTAGTAGCGGGGGTAAGAGAGACC. Its translation is CASSLVAGVRET. The full CDR3 is CASSLVAGVRETQYF.

The CDR3 loop is CASSPRGQGGYEQYF. The CDR3 bases that were read are TGTGCCAGCAGCCCTAGGGGACAGGGGGGCTACGAG. The chain uses TRBV5-6 and TRBJ2-7, with 11 positions matching TRBD1. The read stops 3 residues short of the end of the CDR3; the missing end is completed from the germline J gene. The V gene's germline CDR1 is SGHDT and CDR2 YYEEEE. Losses at the gene ends were 4 bases for V and 3 bases for J; bases not matched to a gene: 6. CDR3 length equals 15 residues.

Comment on this clone: The read finishes 3 residues shy of the CDR3 end, and the germline J gene is used to complete it. This sequence joins TRBV7-8 and TRBJ2-7; 11 positions agree with TRBD2. The length of the CDR3 is 15 residues. J gave up 6 bases and V 1 base, and 5 bases lay outside the gene matches. Germline assignment: CDR1 SGHVS and CDR2 FQNEAQ. This CDR3 is CASSLGLAGGGEQYF. Incomplete CDR3 DNA: TGTGCCAGCAGCTTAGGGCTAGCGGGAGGTGGCGAG.

With respect to this clone: The sequenced fragment ends 3 residues before the CDR3 boundary, so the rest is inferred from the germline J gene. The chain is built from TRBV7-6 and TRBJ2-7, with TRBD1 as a possible D gene (6 bases). The CDR3 consists of 14 residues. V was shortened by 4 bases and J by 6 bases, with 16 bases between the two germline ends. Germline V gene sequence: CDR1 SGHVS, CDR2 FNYEAQ. Partial CDR3 DNA: TGTGCCAGCAGCTCCCTCCCAGGGGCAGGCGAG. Its translation is CASSSLPGAGE. In full, the CDR3 is CASSSLPGAGEQYF. Full variable domain (remainder filled in from reference TRBV7-6 and TRBJ2-7): GAGVSQSPRYKVTKRGQDVALRCDPISGHVSLYWYRQALGQGPEFLTYFNYEAQQDKSGLPNDRFSAERPEGSISTLTIQRTEQRDSAMYRCASSSLPGAGEQYFGPGTRLTVT.

Comment on this clone: The read halts 3 residues ahead of the CDR3 end, with the missing end drawn from the germline J gene. The chain recombines TRBV6-2 or TRBV6-3 with TRBJ2-7; D unresolved. There are 11 residues in the CDR3. The V end was cut by 2 bases, the J end by 3 bases, with 2 bases between. Germline assignment: CDR1 MNHEY and CDR2 SVGEGT. The DNA read from the CDR3 is TGTGCCAGCAGTTACCTCTACGAG. Protein product: CASSYLYE. The complete CDR3 protein is CASSYLYEQYF.

About this clone itself: The sequence runs out 3 residues before the end of the CDR3; the remainder is reconstructed from the germline J gene. The rearrangement links TRBV5-3 to TRBJ1-6, with 9 nucleotides matching TRBD1. TRBV5-3 is placed among ORFs of uncertain function. Losses at the gene ends were 3 bases for V and 9 bases for J; bases not matched to a gene: 7. This CDR3 is built from 15 residues. The CDR3: CARSSPRDRVSPLHF. The CDR3 DNA, read in part, is TGTGCCAGAAGCTCACCACGGGACAGGGTTTCACCC.

CDR3 DNA, as far as it was read: TGTGCCAGCAGCTTTGTTAGGGGGGAGACC. This encodes CASSFVRGET. The entire CDR3 protein is CASSFVRGETQYF. This chain connects TRBV7-8 to TRBJ2-5; weak D call: TRBD1 (6 bases). The read finishes 3 residues shy of the CDR3 end, and the germline J gene is used to complete it. Trimming took 3 bases from V and 5 from J, leaving 10 bases between them. The V gene's germline CDR1 is SGHVS and CDR2 FQNEAQ. The CDR3 spans 13 residues.

A word on this clone: Read data end 3 residues before the CDR3 end; the end is taken from the germline J gene. The chain is built from TRBV7-7 and TRBJ2-3; D is unclear. Trimming pared 5 bases from V and 5 bases from J, leaving 17 bases between. This CDR3 is 15 amino acids long. From germline, CDR1 is SSHAT and CDR2 FNYEAQ (reference sequence). Partial CDR3 DNA: TGTGCCAGCAGCCCGGCCCTTGGGCCAGGAGATACG. This translates into CASSPALGPGDT. The full CDR3 reads CASSPALGPGDTQYF.

As to this clone: Coverage ceases 3 residues before the CDR3 finishes, and the germline J gene fills in the end. The chain carries TRBV19 and TRBJ2-1; D might be TRBD2 (7 bases). Between the trimmed V and J ends, which lost 3 bases and 7 bases, there was a span of 13 bases. The CDR3 consists of 14 residues. The germline gives CDR1 LNHDA, CDR2 SQIVND (reference sequence). CDR3: CASSMAGADNEQFF. CDR3 DNA (partial): TGTGCCAGTAGTATGGCGGGGGCAGATAATGAG.

In the case of this clone: The DNA ends 3 residues before the CDR3 does, and the rest of the CDR3 is filled in from the germline J gene. The gene calls are TRBV30 and TRBJ1-5; the D gene is possibly TRBD1 (6 bases). Trimming pared 0 bases from V and 6 bases from J, leaving 9 bases between. The CDR3 extends over 13 amino acids. Germline V lookup: CDR1 GTSNPN, CDR2 SVGIG (reference sequence). This chain's CDR3 is CAWSVQGSQPQHF. The CDR3 bases that were read are TGTGCCTGGAGTGTCCAGGGGTCTCAGCCC.

With regard to this clone: The read falls 3 residues short of the CDR3 end, and the missing part is taken from the germline J gene. This rearrangement joins TRBV2 to TRBJ2-4, with D uncertain. V lost 1 base, J lost 7 bases, and 11 bases lay in between. This CDR3 spans 14 amino acids. Germline CDR1 SNHLY, CDR2 FYNNEI. CDR3: CASSEGVGRNIQYF. Partial CDR3 DNA: TGTGCCAGCAGTGAAGGAGTGGGCCGGAACATT.

About this clone itself: Coverage ceases 3 residues before the CDR3 finishes, and the germline J gene fills in the end. The chain uses TRBV2 and TRBJ2-5; D might be TRBD1 (5 bases). The V end was cut by 3 bases, the J end by 2 bases, with 7 bases between. Germline V CDR1 and CDR2: SNHLY, FYNNEI. This CDR3 spans 13 amino acids. The CDR3 DNA, read in part, is TGTGCCAGCAGTGAGAGACAGCAAGAGACC. Its translation is CASSERQQET. The whole CDR3 protein is CASSERQQETQYF. The entire variable domain, with the rest obtained from reference TRBV2 and TRBJ2-5, is as follows: EPEVTQTPSHQVTQMGQEVILRCVPISNHLYFYWYRQILGQKVEFLVSFYNNEISEKSEIFDDQFSVERPDGSNFTLKIRSTKLEDSAMYFCASSERQQETQYFGPGTRLLVL.

A remark on this clone: The sequence runs out 3 residues before the end of the CDR3; the remainder is reconstructed from the germline J gene. The chain couples TRBV7-2 to TRBJ2-7; D is possibly TRBD1 or TRBD2 (5 bases each). Germline CDR1 and CDR2: SGHTA and FQGNSA. The length of the CDR3 is 14 residues. V shed 1 base and J shed 2 bases, with 9 bases lying between them. Here the CDR3 reads CASSLGGDTYEQYF. Partial CDR3 DNA: TGTGCCAGCAGCTTAGGAGGGGATACCTACGAG. The full variable domain, with the rest looked up from reference TRBV7-2 and TRBJ2-7, is GAGVSQSPSNKVTEKGKDVELRCDPISGHTALYWYRQSLGQGLEFLIYFQGNSAPDKSGLPSDRFSAERTGGSVSTLTIQRTQQEDSAVYLCASSLGGDTYEQYFGPGTRLTVT.

A word on this clone: The CDR3 end is not reached by the read, which stops 3 residues before it; the germline J gene fills it in. This rearrangement joins TRBV2 to TRBJ1-1; 7 bases align to TRBD1. The CDR3 length is 13 residues. Germline V gene lookup returns CDR1 SNHLY and CDR2 FYNNEI. CDR3 region: CASSEVTGAEAFF. Partial CDR3 DNA: TGTGCCAGCAGTGAGGTCACAGGGGCAGAA.

Of note for this clone: Read data end 3 residues before the CDR3 end; the end is taken from the germline J gene. This chain joins TRBV13 and TRBJ2-2; 7 bases match TRBD2. Germline V gene data show CDR1 as PRHDT and CDR2 as FYEKMQ (reference sequence). V lost 5 bases, J lost 0 bases, and 6 bases stayed unmatched. CDR3 length equals 16 residues. CDR3 amino acids: CASSAERDSNTGELFF. CDR3 bases read: TGTGCCAGCAGCGCCGAGCGGGATTCGAACACCGGGGAG. The whole variable domain, remainder taken from reference TRBV13 and TRBJ2-2, is AAGVIQSPRHLIKEKRETATLKCYPIPRHDTVYWYQQGPGQDPQFLISFYEKMQSDKGSIPDRFSAQQFSDYHSELNMSSLELGDSALYFCASSAERDSNTGELFFGEGSRLTVL.

A note on this clone: Sequencing ends 3 residues short of the CDR3 end; the germline J gene provides the rest. This rearrangement joins TRBV19 to TRBJ1-2; 12 bases match TRBD1. This CDR3 has 15 amino acids. Germline V gene sequence: CDR1 LNHDA, CDR2 SQIVND (reference sequence). Unmatched junction bases numbered 14, after V lost 11 bases and J lost 7 bases. CDR3 bases read: TGTGCCGGCCGAGGGACAGGGGGCAACGTAATTGGC. This translates into CAGRGTGGNVIG. The CDR3 in full is CAGRGTGGNVIGYTF.

In regard to this clone: The read ends 3 residues shy of where the CDR3 ends; the end is completed using the germline J gene. The chain has TRBV6-1 and TRBJ2-7; 9 bases are a match to TRBD1. The length of the CDR3 is 16 residues. Germline CDR1 is MNHNS and CDR2 is SASEGT. Trimming cost V 1 base and J 6 bases; bases outside gene matches: 10. CDR3 bases read: TGTGCCAGCAGTGAAGGTTTCGGGACAGGGTCCCCCGAG. Translated, it gives CASSEGFGTGSPE. The CDR3 reads in full as CASSEGFGTGSPEQYF.

Regarding this clone: The CDR3 is cut off 3 residues early in the read; its end comes from the germline J gene. V gene TRBV6-2 or TRBV6-3 combines with J gene TRBJ2-7; 10 bases match TRBD2. After removal of 7 bases from V and 6 bases from J, the junction contained 12 bases not matched to a gene. Germline CDR1 and CDR2: MNHEY and SVGEGT. This CDR3 is built from 15 residues. CDR3 region: CASNPWGLAGAEQYF. CDR3 DNA, as far as it was read: TGTGCCAGCAACCCATGGGGGCTAGCGGGAGCCGAG.

A word on this clone: The read stops 3 residues short of the end of the CDR3; the missing end is completed from the germline J gene. V and J are TRBV19 and TRBJ1-1; D is uncertain. CDR1 is LNHDA, CDR2 SQIVND, per germline (reference sequence). The CDR3 covers 12 residues. V was trimmed by 4 bases and J by 4 bases, leaving 7 bases between them. This CDR3 is CASSNSGTEAFF. The CDR3 DNA, read in part, is TGTGCCAGTAGTAATTCAGGCACTGAA. Complete variable domain (other parts from reference TRBV19 and TRBJ1-1): DGGITQSPKYLFRKEGQNVTLSCEQNLNHDAMYWYRQDPGQGLRLIYYSQIVNDFQKGDIAEGYSVSREKKESFPLTVTSAQKNPTAFYLCASSNSGTEAFFGQGTRLTVV.

With regard to this clone: The read stops 3 residues short of the end of the CDR3; the missing end is completed from the germline J gene. The chain is built from TRBV20-1 and TRBJ2-7; 11 nucleotides match TRBD2. This CDR3 region has 16 residues. J gave up 6 bases and V 0 bases, and 10 bases lay outside the gene matches. The germline CDR1 and CDR2 sequences are DFQATT and SNEGSKA (reference sequence). The part of the CDR3 DNA that was read is TGCAGTGCTAGAGATCTACTAGCGGGAGAGATTGGCGAG. Residues: CSARDLLAGEIGE. Given in full, the CDR3 is CSARDLLAGEIGEQYF.

A word on this clone: The read terminates 3 residues ahead of where the CDR3 ends, so the germline J gene completes it. This chain connects TRBV19 to TRBJ1-1, with D tentatively TRBD1 (5 bases). CDR3 size: 13 residues. The germline gives CDR1 LNHDA, CDR2 SQIVND (reference sequence). V was cut by 5 bases and J by 3 bases, with 10 bases left in between. Partial CDR3 DNA: TGTGCCAGTAGTCTGGGGGGGGACACTGAA. Protein sequence: CASSLGGDTE. The full-length CDR3 reads as CASSLGGDTEAFF.

Worth noting for this clone: The read falls 3 residues short of the CDR3 end, and the missing part is taken from the germline J gene. The chain uses TRBV7-2 and TRBJ1-4, with 7 bases matching TRBD1. The V gene end was trimmed by 5 bases and the J gene end by 1 base; junction bases not matched to a gene: 4. This CDR3 comprises 15 residues. Germline CDR1 is SGHTA and CDR2 is FQGNSA. The DNA read from the CDR3 is TGTGCCAGCAGCCCCGACAGGGAAACTAATGAAAAA. Translated, it gives CASSPDRETNEK. In full, the CDR3 is CASSPDRETNEKLFF.

On this clone: The read finishes 3 residues shy of the CDR3 end, and the germline J gene is used to complete it. V is TRBV5-1 and J is TRBJ1-1; D is unclear. The CDR3 length is 13 residues. The germline V gene encodes CDR1 SGHRS and CDR2 YFSETQ. Trimming removed 7 bases at V and 1 base at J, with 11 bases between. The covered CDR3 bases are TGCGCCAGCCGACTTGACCCGAACACTGAA. It encodes CASRLDPNTE. The CDR3 as a whole reads CASRLDPNTEAFF.

Comment on this clone: The read ends 3 residues early relative to the CDR3; the germline J gene fills the gap. V and J are TRBV10-1 and TRBJ1-1; tentative D call: TRBD1 (6 bases). V shed 2 bases and J shed 2 bases, with 15 bases lying between them. CDR1 and CDR2 from the germline V gene are WNHNN and SYGVQD (reference sequence). The CDR3 contains 16 residues. CDR3 amino acids: CASSEEGHGSNTEAFF. The CDR3 bases that were read are TGCGCCAGCAGTGAGGAGGGACACGGGTCTAACACTGAA.